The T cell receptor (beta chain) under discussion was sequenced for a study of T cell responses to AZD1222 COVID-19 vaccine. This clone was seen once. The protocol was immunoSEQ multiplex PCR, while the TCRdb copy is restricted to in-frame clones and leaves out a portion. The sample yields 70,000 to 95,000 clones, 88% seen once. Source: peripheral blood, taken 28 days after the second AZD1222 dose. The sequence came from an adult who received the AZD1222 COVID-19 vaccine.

In DNA form, the CDR3 reads TGTGCCAGCAGCGTAGGGTATGGCTACACCTTC. Translated: CASSVGYGYTF. The genes are TRBV9 and TRBJ1-2, with unresolved D. From germline, CDR1 is SGDLS and CDR2 YYNGEE. The CDR3 runs 11 residues. Trimming took off 0 bases at V and 5 bases at J, with 2 bases between the two ends.